The next 20 T cell receptor beta chains were all read from a single sample in a study of T cells after yellow fever vaccination. TCRdb used MiXCR to reprocess the 5' RACE reads, holding one entry per CDR3 protein. The data show under 350,000 distinct CDR3 sequences, roughly 3.9% seen once. This specimen consisted of PBMCs, obtained 5 days after the yellow fever booster vaccination. These receptors all come from a man younger than 35 who received the YFV17D yellow fever vaccine.

Ten or more counts support this clonotype. This rearrangement joins TRBV28 to TRBJ2-2; possible D gene TRBD1, 6 bases. CDR1 MDHEN and CDR2 SYDVKM come from the germline V gene. This CDR3 spans 12 amino acids. V shed 8 bases and J shed 6 bases, with 10 bases lying between them. The CDR3 reads CASGGQPGELFF. CDR3 sequence (DNA): TGTGCCAGCGGAGGACAGCCCGGGGAGCTGTTTTTT. Filled out from reference TRBV28 and TRBJ2-2, the complete variable domain reads DVKVTQSSRYLVKRTGEKVFLECVQDMDHENMFWYRQDPGLGLRLIYFSYDVKMKEKGDIPEGYSVSREKKERFSLILESASTNQTSMYLCASGGQPGELFFGEGSRLTVL.

This clonotype was observed many times. The V and J genes are TRBV20-1 and TRBJ2-1; either TRBD1 or TRBD2 may fit D (5 bases each). The CDR3 runs to 16 residues. CDR1 and CDR2 from the germline V gene are DFQATT and SNEGSKA (reference sequence). Trimming took 0 bases from V and 8 from J, leaving 20 bases between them. CDR3 in amino acids: CSARDVATTRGDEQFF. DNA for the CDR3: TGCAGTGCTAGAGATGTCGCGACAACCCGAGGGGATGAGCAGTTCTTC.

A few counts support this clonotype. J is TRBJ1-1 and V is TRBV5-4; D is ambiguous. Per the germline V gene, CDR1 is SGHNT and CDR2 is YYREEE (reference sequence). The V and J ends lost 3 bases and 1 base respectively, with 7 bases between them. CDR3 length equals 13 residues. The CDR3 nucleotides read TGTGCCAGCAGCTCCCCCCGGAACACTGAAGCTTTCTTT. The encoded protein is CASSSPRNTEAFF.

This clonotype was counted a few times. The V gene is TRBV6-5, the J gene TRBJ1-6, with D unresolved. CDR3 length: 14 residues. The V gene's germline CDR1 is MNHEY and CDR2 SVGAGI. Trimming stripped 6 bases from V and 0 bases from J, with 6 bases between. CDR3 in amino acids: CASRGVSYNSPLHF. DNA of the CDR3: TGTGCCAGCAGGGGAGTCTCCTATAATTCACCCCTCCACTTT.

There are many counts of this clonotype. The CDR3 protein is CASSRVGTAAGETQYF. CDR3 bases: TGTGCCAGCAGCAGAGTCGGGACGGCCGCAGGCGAGACCCAGTACTTC. The chain has TRBV7-2 and TRBJ2-5; possibly TRBD1 or TRBD2 for D (5 bases each). CDR3 size: 16 residues. The germline V and J ends were trimmed by 5 bases and 5 bases, with 21 bases remaining between them. From germline, CDR1 is SGHTA and CDR2 FQGNSA.

Ten or more counts support this clonotype. The chain combines TRBV5-1 with TRBJ2-1; 7 nucleotides align to TRBD1. This CDR3 spans 15 amino acids. With V trimmed by 2 bases and J by 4 bases, 6 bases remained unmatched. Looked up from germline, CDR1 is SGHRS and CDR2 is YFSETQ. DNA of the CDR3: TGCGCCAGCAGCTTCCGGGACAGAGCTTACAATGAGCAGTTCTTC. It yields the protein CASSFRDRAYNEQFF.

The rearrangement joins TRBV18 to TRBJ2-1; D might be TRBD1 or TRBD2, each matching 5 bases. In germline, CDR1 is KGHSH, CDR2 LQKENI. This CDR3 contains 16 residues. V lost 4 bases to trimming and J lost 8 bases, with 21 bases between them. CDR3 protein: CASSLTDPGLGDEQFF. The DNA for the CDR3 is TGTGCCAGCTCACTCACGGACCCAGGGCTGGGGGATGAGCAGTTCTTC.

This clonotype was recorded at least ten times. The J gene is TRBJ2-2, the V gene TRBV4-3; D uncertain. The germline V and J ends were trimmed by 1 base and 7 bases, with 13 bases remaining between them. Looked up from germline, CDR1 is LGHNA and CDR2 is YSLEER. The CDR3 runs to 15 residues. CDR3 residues: CASSQVGTAIGELFF. For the CDR3, the DNA is TGCGCCAGCAGCCAAGTGGGTACAGCCATCGGGGAGCTGTTTTTT.

The chain is built from TRBV28 and TRBJ2-2; D remains ambiguous. Germline CDR1 and CDR2: MDHEN and SYDVKM. The CDR3 totals 11 residues. Trimming shortened V by 8 bases and J by 2 bases, and 3 bases separated the two germline ends. The CDR3: CASDNTGELFF. The CDR3 coding sequence is TGTGCCAGCGACAACACCGGGGAGCTGTTTTTT.

The V call is TRBV30, the J call TRBJ2-7; D possibly matches TRBD1 or TRBD2 (6 bases each). Germline V gene data show CDR1 as GTSNPN and CDR2 as SVGIG (reference sequence). V was trimmed by 7 bases and J by 7 bases, leaving 17 bases between them. The length of the CDR3 is 12 residues. The CDR3 here is CALDYRRGEQYF. CDR3 in DNA: TGTGCCTTGGACTACCGCAGGGGTGAGCAGTACTTC.

This clonotype has at least ten counts. V is TRBV3-1 and J is TRBJ2-2, with 13 bases that match TRBD2. The CDR3 consists of 18 residues. Germline CDR1 LGHDT, CDR2 YNNKEL (reference sequence). V shed 4 bases and J 0 bases; nucleotides not matched to a gene: 5. CDR3 region: CASSPGLAGVSNTGELFF. CDR3 DNA sequence: TGTGCCAGCAGCCCCGGACTAGCGGGGGTCTCGAACACCGGGGAGCTGTTTTTT.

This sequence joins TRBV5-1 and TRBJ2-7; TRBD1 agrees at 11 bases. From germline, CDR1 is SGHRS and CDR2 YFSETQ. The ends lost 5 bases at V and 3 bases at J; junction bases unmatched: 4. The CDR3 sequence is 14 residues long. The CDR3: CASSGGTGGYEQYF. In DNA, the CDR3 is TGCGCCAGCAGTGGGGGGACAGGGGGCTACGAGCAGTACTTC.

This clonotype appeared many times. The chain uses TRBV4-3 and TRBJ2-3; D unclear. V shed 0 bases and J shed 15 bases, with 16 bases lying between them. Germline CDR1 reads LGHNA; CDR2 reads YSLEER. There are 13 residues in the CDR3. For the CDR3, the DNA is TGCGCCAGCAGCCAAGAGGAAGGGTCCCGGCGTTATTTT. Translated: CASSQEEGSRRYF.

At least ten counts were recorded for this clonotype. The chain joins TRBV2 to TRBJ1-6; 9 bases align to TRBD1. The CDR3 has 15 amino acids. V lost 6 bases to trimming and J lost 10 bases; unmatched junction nucleotides: 10. Germline V CDR1 and CDR2: SNHLY, FYNNEI. The CDR3 protein is CASRKDRGWGSPLHF. CDR3 coding DNA: TGTGCCAGCAGGAAAGACAGGGGGTGGGGATCACCCCTCCACTTT. The full variable domain, in which reference TRBV2 and TRBJ1-6 provide the parts outside the CDR3, is EPEVTQTPSHQVTQMGQEVILRCVPISNHLYFYWYRQILGQKVEFLVSFYNNEISEKSEIFDDQFSVERPDGSNFTLKIRSTKLEDSAMYFCASRKDRGWGSPLHFGNGTRLTVT.

This clonotype has just a few counts. The gene calls are TRBV5-1 and TRBJ2-2, with 7 bases aligning to TRBD2. The CDR3 is 15 residues long. Germline V gene sequence: CDR1 SGHRS, CDR2 YFSETQ. The V and J ends lost 0 bases and 3 bases, in that order; junction bases with no gene match: 2. CDR3 DNA: TGCGCCAGCAGCTTGGTTGCGGGGGACACCGGGGAGCTGTTTTTT. It is translated as CASSLVAGDTGELFF.

The chain links TRBV19 to TRBJ2-7; 7 bases line up with TRBD2. Trimming cost V 5 bases and J 0 bases; bases outside gene matches: 10. Germline V gene lookup returns CDR1 LNHDA and CDR2 SQIVND (reference sequence). There are 16 residues in the CDR3. This CDR3 is CASSDVGTTFSYEQYF. The CDR3 region has the DNA TGTGCCAGTAGTGATGTCGGGACTACGTTCTCCTACGAGCAGTACTTC.

This chain joins TRBV7-2 and TRBJ2-4; D is ambiguous. Trimming left V 1 base short and J 6 bases short, with 7 bases between. The CDR3 sequence is 13 residues long. The germline V gene encodes CDR1 SGHTA and CDR2 FQGNSA. In nucleotides, the CDR3 is TGTGCCAGCAGCTTAGTTACTGGAAACATTCAGTACTTC. This codes for CASSLVTGNIQYF. Complete variable domain (other parts from reference TRBV7-2 and TRBJ2-4): GAGVSQSPSNKVTEKGKDVELRCDPISGHTALYWYRQSLGQGLEFLIYFQGNSAPDKSGLPSDRFSAERTGGSVSTLTIQRTQQEDSAVYLCASSLVTGNIQYFGAGTRLSVL.

This clonotype was seen ten or more times. V is TRBV5-5 and J is TRBJ2-7, with 7 bases identical to TRBD2. Germline lookup yields CDR1 SGHKS and CDR2 YYEKEE (reference sequence). Trimming cost V 4 bases and J 5 bases; bases outside gene matches: 15. The CDR3 covers 16 residues. CDR3 loop: CASSPTGEGRVHEQYV. CDR3 DNA sequence: TGTGCCAGCAGCCCGACCGGGGAGGGACGTGTTCACGAGCAGTACGTC.

This clonotype was observed a few times. V gene TRBV21-1 combines with J gene TRBJ2-5; whether TRBD2, the table's D call, matches the DNA was not checked. TRBV21-1 has pseudogene status. The CDR3 is 12 amino acids. The CDR3: CASTMEVETQYF. In nucleotides, the CDR3 is TGTGCCAGCACCATGGAGGTCGAGACCCAGTACTTC.

This clonotype was recorded a few times. The CDR3 DNA sequence: TGTGCCAGCTCACCGAGGCGGGGTCCCTACGAGCAGTACGTC. Its translation: CASSPRRGPYEQYV. The chain employs TRBV18 and TRBJ2-7; D is possibly TRBD2 (6 bases). Looked up from germline, CDR1 is KGHSH and CDR2 is LQKENI. The CDR3 length is 14 residues. With 3 bases removed from V and 2 bases from J, the gap between germline ends came to 11 bases.